Described below is a single T cell receptor beta chain sequence and its context. The antigen is undetermined. The CDR3 has 13 amino acids. Trimming stripped 6 bases from V and 0 bases from J, with 12 bases between. The germline CDR1 and CDR2 sequences are DFQATT and SNEGSKA (reference sequence). A J-beta primer mix and a sample-barcoded 5' primer were used in a second PCR of roughly 7 to 12 cycles. TCRdb analysed the 5' RACE reads with MiXCR anew, one entry per CDR3 protein. Here the sample spans 1.5 million to 2 million distinct CDR3 sequences, under 30% being singletons. This specimen comes from a study of blood T cells in healthy people across ages. Study-level background: Capturing about one barcoded beta molecule per two T cells was achieved by template switching. Study-wide results and caveats: Strong correlation linked observed beta diversity and percent naive T cells. Per million T cells, TCR beta diversity dropped about linearly as age rose.

The V gene is TRBV20-1, the J gene TRBJ2-7; D may correspond to TRBD1 or TRBD2 (7 bases each). The source material was blood. This TCR derives from a woman aged 25 to 45 in good health. CDR3 nucleotides: TGCAGTGCCGCGGGGGACAGCTCCTACGAGCAGTACTTC. Its protein product is CSAAGDSSYEQYF.